This T cell receptor beta chain originates from a study of metastatic and nonmetastatic thyroid tumors. Overall study context: The comparison covered peripheral blood and tumor or nodule tissue in malignant and benign thyroid patients.

In the original analysis: In papillary thyroid cancer, a distant-metastasis classifier was built using CDR3 differences across clinicopathological groups. TCRdb ran MiXCR on the PCR reads. TCRdb assigned the V and J calls; the authors' analysis was not used. This table has about 15,000 clones, about 22% appearing once. Thyroid surgery was preceded by no treatment in any patient. This clone was seen a few times. Its target is not known. Study conclusions and caveats: When malignant thyroid tumors were compared with benign nodules, TCR beta diversity was reportedly significantly higher in the malignant tumors. This held in both blood and tumor samples.

CDR3 size: 14 residues. Trimming took 4 bases from V and 3 from J; bases not matched to a gene: 5. This clonotype was obtained from a female donor with papillary thyroid cancer or a benign thyroid nodule (not recorded which). Some clones in this sample may be carry-over from other donors' samples. The sample comprised adjacent normal tissue. The V and J genes are TRBV12-3 or TRBV12-4 and TRBJ2-7, with 8 bases matching TRBD1. The DNA for the CDR3 is TGTGCCAGCAGTTGGCAGGGGGCCGTCTACGAGCAGTACTTC. It specifies CASSWQGAVYEQYF.